This T cell receptor (beta chain) was obtained from a study of blood T cell repertoires in COVID-19. Libraries were prepared by immunoSEQ multiplex PCR; TCRdb keeps only in-frame clonotypes and omits some of them. The sample has roughly 140,000 clones; around four fifths are singletons. The CDR3 is made up of 12 amino acids. V lost 7 bases to trimming and J lost 10 bases; unmatched junction nucleotides: 9. The chain is built from TRBV12-3 or TRBV12-4 and TRBJ1-1; 7 positions match TRBD1. The source is a human donor in a cohort sampled during active COVID-19. Sequenced: peripheral blood. The CDR3 DNA reads as TGTGCCAGCACCAAGACAGGGCGTCGAGCTTTCTTT. Its protein is CASTKTGRRAFF.